This TCR beta chain comes out of a study of cytotoxic CD8 clonotypes in ibrutinib-treated CLL. Profiled with immunoSEQ multiplex PCR; TCRdb holds only in-frame clones, not every one. The table lists about 140,000 clones, 70% to 85% of them singletons. The input for sequencing was PBMCs, taken after 12 months of ibrutinib treatment. This receptor was taken from a human donor with chronic lymphocytic leukemia.

The CDR3 DNA is TGCGCCAGCAGTGAGCCGCCACTAGCGGGAGATGGTGTGTTCTTC. Encoded protein: CASSEPPLAGDGVFF. The genes are TRBV10-1 and TRBJ2-1; 11 positions agree with TRBD2. The CDR3 length is 15 residues. The V gene end was trimmed by 2 bases and the J gene end by 15 bases; junction bases not matched to a gene: 12. Germline CDR1 is WNHNN and CDR2 is SYGVQD (reference sequence).